The entry below describes one T cell receptor beta chain. Its antigen remains unidentified. The data were obtained in a study of shared clonotypes between healthy human individuals. Findings and caveats of the study: With several donors compared, about 5% of naive CD4 clonotypes were shared. Represented diversity, genetic and exposure-history alike, was limited by few donors.

Libraries were prepared by immunoSEQ multiplex PCR; TCRdb keeps only in-frame clonotypes and omits some of them. Of about 1 million clones detected, about 70% appear once; the ten largest clones hold approximately 1.5%. The ends were cut back, 9 bases at V and 3 bases at J, with 14 bases in the middle. The CDR3 has 13 residues. Germline V gene sequence: CDR1 MNHEY, CDR2 SVGAGI. All donors were healthy HIV-negative adults lacking recent acute infections or vaccinations. The source of this sequence is a man between 18 and 29 years old in good health. The specimen was memory CD4+ T cells sorted from blood. Sample subset: CD45RA-negative fraction. The V and J genes are TRBV6-5 and TRBJ1-2, with D tentatively TRBD1 (6 bases). The CDR3 DNA is TGTGCCAGTCAGGGGCGGGGAGACTATGGCTACACCTTC. As protein: CASQGRGDYGYTF.